This TCR beta chain was sequenced during a study of cytomegalovirus exposure and HLA in healthy donors. Study results and limitations: An analysis that came later showed most CMV-associated TCR beta chains appearing HLA-restricted. Accurate HLA-A and HLA-B prediction from TCR beta sequences was reported for most subjects. Per a prior analysis, the majority of TCR beta V segments were productive roughly 90% or roughly 30% of the time. In a later analysis, an Asian-associated ancestry cluster reportedly showed fewer N-insertions than the approximately 610-donor mean.

With 60 Vbeta and 13 Jbeta primers, the PCR was carried out. The method was immunoSEQ multiplex PCR; TCRdb's version includes in-frame clones alone and lacks a portion of them. This sample has over 100,000 clones; around three quarters occur once, and the top ten carry about 2.7%. The V and J ends lost 5 bases and 1 base, in that order; junction bases with no gene match: 2. Germline loops: CDR1 GTSNPN, CDR2 SVGIG (reference sequence). The CDR3 has 13 amino acids. On this clone itself: Its matching antigen is unknown.

V gene TRBV30 combines with J gene TRBJ1-5, with 7 nucleotides matching TRBD1. Source material: PBMCs. This clonotype originated in a woman aged 18-29 years in good health and CMV-seropositive. The CDR3 here is CAWAGQSNQPQHF. DNA for the CDR3: TGTGCCTGGGCGGGACAGAGCAATCAGCCCCAGCATTTT. Looking up the rest from reference TRBV30 and TRBJ1-5 gives the full variable domain: SQTIHQWPATLVQPVGSPLSLECTVEGTSNPNLYWYRQAAGRGLQLLFYSVGIGQISSEVPQNLSASRPQDRQFILSSKKLLLSDSGFYLCAWAGQSNQPQHFGDGTRLSIL.